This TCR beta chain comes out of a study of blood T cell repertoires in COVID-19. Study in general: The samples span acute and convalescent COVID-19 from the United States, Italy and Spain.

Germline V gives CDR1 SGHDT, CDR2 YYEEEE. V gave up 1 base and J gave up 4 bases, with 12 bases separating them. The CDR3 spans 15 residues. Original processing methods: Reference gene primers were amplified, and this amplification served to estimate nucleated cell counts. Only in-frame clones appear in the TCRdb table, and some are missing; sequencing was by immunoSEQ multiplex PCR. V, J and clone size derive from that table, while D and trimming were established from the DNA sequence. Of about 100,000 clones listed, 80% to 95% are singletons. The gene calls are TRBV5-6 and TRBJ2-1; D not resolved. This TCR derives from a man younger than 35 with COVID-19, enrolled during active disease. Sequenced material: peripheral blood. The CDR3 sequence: CASSLFGGSYNEQFF. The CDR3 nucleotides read TGTGCCAGCAGCTTGTTCGGCGGATCTTACAATGAGCAGTTCTTC.